Listed here are 4 T cell receptor beta chains from one sample, sequenced in a study of OX40 agonist ivuxolimab in advanced cancers. Some clones are missing from TCRdb's copy, which holds only in-frame ones; the method was immunoSEQ multiplex PCR. The sample carries more than 45,000 clones, 83% recorded once. The input for sequencing was CD4+ or CD8+ T cells sorted from blood, taken in a trial of the OX40 agonist ivuxolimab. The receptor set was obtained from an adult with an advanced solid tumor such as melanoma, head and neck, liver or kidney cancer.

Here the CDR3 reads CASSPRRGGSSYEQYF. The CDR3 DNA is TGCGCCAGCAGCCCAAGGCGGGGGGGTAGCTCCTACGAGCAGTACTTC. V is TRBV4-1 and J is TRBJ2-7, with TRBD2 identical over 9 bases. In germline, CDR1 is MGHRA, CDR2 YSYEKL. This CDR3 is built from 16 residues. Germline trimming cut 4 bases from V and 0 bases from J; bases unmatched to any gene: 7.

A remark on this clone: Other DNA sequences from this sample encode an identical CDR3 as well. The V gene is TRBV7-9, the J gene TRBJ1-4, with D maybe TRBD1 (5 bases). Trimming removed 5 bases at V and 7 bases at J, with 17 bases between. The V gene's germline CDR1 is SEHNR and CDR2 FQNEAQ (reference sequence). There are 15 residues in the CDR3. The CDR3 region has the DNA TGTGCCAGCAGCCCCCAGACGGGGGTGGGTGAAAAACTGTTTTTT. Encoded protein: CASSPQTGVGEKLFF.

This chain uses TRBV11-3 with TRBJ1-1; TRBD1 might be the D (6 bases). Germline V gene sequence: CDR1 SGHNT, CDR2 YENEEA. There are 13 residues in the CDR3. Trimming left V 5 bases short and J 3 bases short, with 10 bases between. This CDR3 is CASSQNRDTEAFF. The DNA of the CDR3 is TGTGCCAGCAGCCAAAACAGGGACACTGAAGCTTTCTTT.

The chain links TRBV30 to TRBJ2-7, with a tentative D call TRBD2 (7 bases). V gave up 8 bases and J gave up 2 bases, with 19 bases separating them. Germline V lookup: CDR1 GTSNPN, CDR2 SVGIG (reference sequence). The CDR3 runs 14 residues. As DNA, the CDR3 is TGTGCCATACACGGGGGGCGTGGGACCTACGAGCAGTACTTC. Its translation: CAIHGGRGTYEQYF.